This T cell receptor beta chain was captured in a study of beta chain features in type 1 diabetes. Study-level points and caveats: The naive, central memory and Treg TCRB repertoires of patients appeared to be more similar to one another than those of healthy donors. Patients with type 1 diabetes showed fewer VDJ junction insertions and more deletions.

The germline CDR1 and CDR2 sequences are SEHNR and FQNEAQ (reference sequence). Trimming left V 3 bases short and J 5 bases short, with 13 bases between. CDR3 size: 14 residues. Sequencing targeted expressed TCRB transcripts, as all isolated RNA had been reverse transcribed. The repertoire was sequenced with immunoSEQ multiplex PCR; TCRdb's copy has only in-frame clones and lacks some. The data contain about 290,000 clones, 8% of them singletons. Note on this clone: What it binds is unknown.

The sequence was collected from a woman between 18 and 29 years old in good health. V and J are TRBV7-9 and TRBJ1-1; TRBD1 is a possible D gene (5 bases). Input material: central memory CD4+ T cells from blood. The CDR3 nucleotides read TGTGCCAGCAGCTTCTCAGCAGGGAGGACTGAAGCTTTCTTT. This translates into CASSFSAGRTEAFF.